This T cell receptor beta chain originates from a study of identical twins. General study points: Fewer insertions were carried by abundant cord blood beta clonotypes, but none was seen in memory repertoires.

There are 16 residues in the CDR3. V lost 4 bases, J lost 7 bases, and 10 bases stayed unmatched. In germline, CDR1 is SGHTA, CDR2 FQGNSA. TCRdb independently ran MiXCR on the 5' RACE reads; one entry per CDR3 protein. The table lists about 790,000 distinct CDR3 sequences, about 20% of them singletons. To note about this clonotype: Its antigen is not identified.

This sample was shared with a second study, whose subject was T cells expressing NK-cell markers. That source notes: These clonotypes, the leaders elsewhere, also led the CD3+CD56-NKG2C+ fraction in several donors. The HCMV specificity of the expanded NKG2C+ T cell clones stayed unresolved.

Source material: PBMCs. The chain uses TRBV7-2 and TRBJ2-2; 9 bases agree with TRBD1. The TCR originated in a woman aged 18-30 years in good health. CDR3 sequence: CASSYVGGQGNGELFF. CDR3 in DNA: TGTGCCAGCAGCTACGTGGGGGGACAGGGTAACGGGGAGCTGTTTTTT.